The rows below give T cell receptor beta chains drawn from one sample of a study of T cell repertoires in cytomegalovirus infection. One entry per CDR3 protein results from TCRdb running MiXCR on the reads. The data hold fewer than 350,000 distinct CDR3 sequences, with 15% to 20% observed a single time. The source material was PBMCs. The receptors shown here come from a human donor in good health (CMV status not recorded). Some clones in this sample may be carry-over from other donors' samples. Each CDR3 is given with its conserved first and last residue.

len	v_gene	j_gene	CDR3aa
15	TRBV11-2	TRBJ2-4	CASSLPPTAKNIQYF
15	TRBV12-3/TRBV12-4	TRBJ2-6	CASGDGYSGANVLTF
17	TRBV18	TRBJ2-7	CASSPFDLGSGSHEQYF
14	TRBV7-2	TRBJ2-5	CASRGLADQETQYF
14	TRBV6-1	TRBJ2-7	CASTQAAGGSEQYF
17	TRBV14	TRBJ2-6	CASSQDGTAGRANVLTF
14	TRBV28	TRBJ2-5	CASSRGGAGETQYF
14	TRBV20-1	TRBJ2-1	CSARGSGGGVEQFF
16	TRBV20-1	TRBJ1-1	CSARGRPGWTGTEAFF
14	TRBV27	TRBJ2-1	CASSLSWGMNEQFF
13	TRBV7-9	TRBJ1-1	CASSLEQGEKAFF
17	TRBV4-3	TRBJ2-5	CASSQESSRSGRETQYF
15	TRBV20-1	TRBJ2-1	CSARPLGQPHGEQFF
16	TRBV28	TRBJ2-6	CASSSGGEAGANVLTF
15	TRBV7-2	TRBJ1-2	CASSLGTGGVRGYTF
18	TRBV20-1	TRBJ2-3	CSAPPSGGGTDIQDTQYF
13	TRBV11-1	TRBJ1-6	CASSLRWGGPLHF
22	TRBV7-9	TRBJ1-6	CASSLDPLFRGTTKSIDSPLHF
14	TRBV7-6	TRBJ1-2	CASSLSNQGAGYTF
14	TRBV7-2	TRBJ2-2	CASSYQQGAGELFF
11	TRBV28	TRBJ2-7	CASSHSWEQYF
16	TRBV6-5	TRBJ2-7	CASSYSWDASSYEQYF
16	TRBV4-2	TRBJ2-2	CASSPSGQGATGELFF
15	TRBV7-2	TRBJ2-7	CASSLTVHGRREQYF
14	TRBV20-1	TRBJ2-5	CSAKGLALLQAQYF
14	TRBV20-1	TRBJ2-3	CSAGTRGSTDTQYF
14	TRBV18	TRBJ2-7	CASSPPPGNYEQYF
14	TRBV23-1	TRBJ2-7	CASLWTGVIYEQYF
16	TRBV6-1	TRBJ2-7	CASRGFEGAQIYEQYF
14	TRBV19	TRBJ1-1	CASSIKAPNTEAFF
15	TRBV24-1	TRBJ2-3	CATTTSEAVTDTQYF
13	TRBV20-1	TRBJ2-3	CSVASGGGDTQYF
14	TRBV28	TRBJ2-3	CASSLDVSTDTQYF
12	TRBV27	TRBJ2-3	CATGDPRVTQYF
14	TRBV6-5	TRBJ2-7	CASSYRGRTYEQYF
13	TRBV7-7	TRBJ2-5	CASSLGEGETQYF
16	TRBV7-2	TRBJ2-6	CASSSDRSSGANVLTF
14	TRBV7-2	TRBJ2-5	CASSQTGMEETQYF
14	TRBV11-2	TRBJ2-1	CASSRGARDNEQFF
15	TRBV10-3	TRBJ1-5	CAISEGPGRDQPQHF
14	TRBV6-1	TRBJ2-7	CASTPVDGRYEQYF
14	TRBV12-3/TRBV12-4	TRBJ2-2	CASSFSGYTGELFF
14	TRBV6-1	TRBJ2-4	CASTGWGQENIQYF
17	TRBV6-4	TRBJ2-2	CASSKEDRYANTGELFF
14	TRBV5-1	TRBJ1-1	CASSLTWWNTEAFF
14	TRBV6-2/TRBV6-3	TRBJ1-4	CASSTRQDNEKLFF
14	TRBV28	TRBJ2-7	CASSPPEGFLEQYF
15	TRBV20-1	TRBJ2-7	CSASPGTGGSYEQYF
15	TRBV15	TRBJ1-2	CATSRDRVLSYGYTF
15	TRBV11-2	TRBJ1-2	CASSLGLGVEYGYTF